The next 26 T cell receptor beta chains were all read from a single sample in a study of blood T cells in healthy people across ages. Alongside a J-beta primer mix, a sample-barcoded 5' primer served in a second PCR lasting roughly 7 to 12 cycles. TCRdb redid the calling of the 5' RACE reads with MiXCR, one entry per CDR3 protein. This sample has about 680,000 distinct CDR3 sequences, with 45% to 50% found just once. Sequencing was done on a sample of blood. The receptors come from a woman aged 60 to 75 in good health.

This chain uses TRBV7-3 with TRBJ2-6; the D is unclear. Per the germline V gene, CDR1 is SGHTA and CDR2 is FQGTGA. The CDR3 spans 15 residues. V was clipped by 0 bases and J by 0 bases, with 3 bases between them. The CDR3 DNA is TGTGCCAGCAGCTTAACCGGCTCTGGGGCCAACGTCCTGACTTTC. As protein: CASSLTGSGANVLTF.

The chain uses TRBV6-5 and TRBJ2-5, with TRBD2 matching over 7 bases. The trim removed 8 bases at V and 5 bases at J, leaving 8 bases unmatched. This CDR3 comprises 13 residues. Germline V gene data show CDR1 as MNHEY and CDR2 as SVGAGI. The CDR3 reads CASPRTRVETQYF. For the CDR3, the DNA is TGTGCCAGCCCTAGGACTAGAGTGGAGACCCAGTACTTC.

The rearrangement uses TRBV6-1 and TRBJ1-2; D remains ambiguous. The CDR3 runs to 12 residues. Per the germline V gene, CDR1 is MNHNS and CDR2 is SASEGT. Trimming stripped 3 bases from V and 7 bases from J, with 9 bases between. The CDR3 DNA sequence: TGTGCCAGCAGTGACGGAGACCGTGGCTACACCTTC. Amino acid sequence: CASSDGDRGYTF.

The V and J genes are TRBV27 and TRBJ2-5, with TRBD2 identical over 14 bases. The J call may not be correct, given that the DNA end is closer to TRBJ2-7. CDR1 MNHEY and CDR2 SMNVEV come from the germline V gene (reference sequence). The CDR3 covers 15 residues. The CDR3 DNA sequence: TGTGCCAGCAGTTTACTGACTAGCGGGAGGGGCGAGCAGTACTTC. Translating gives CASSLLTSGRGEQYF.

V and J are TRBV6-2 or TRBV6-3 and TRBJ2-7, with D possibly matching TRBD1 (6 bases). V lost 6 bases to trimming and J lost 3 bases, with 24 bases between them. Germline V lookup: CDR1 MNHEY, CDR2 SVGEGT. The CDR3 is 17 residues long. CDR3 loop: CASSHRINDRRVYEQYF. The CDR3 bases are TGTGCCAGCAGCCACCGCATCAACGACAGGCGGGTCTACGAGCAGTACTTC.

This chain joins TRBV7-9 and TRBJ2-7, with a tentative D call TRBD1 (6 bases). Germline lookup yields CDR1 SEHNR and CDR2 FQNEAQ (reference sequence). The length of the CDR3 is 16 residues. The V and J ends lost 1 base and 2 bases respectively, with 15 bases between them. The CDR3: CASSLGYRDKTYEQYF. The CDR3 coding sequence is TGTGCCAGCAGCTTAGGATACCGGGACAAGACCTACGAGCAGTACTTC. Together with reference TRBV7-9 and TRBJ2-7, the CDR3 gives the full variable domain: DTGVSQNPRHKITKRGQNVTFRCDPISEHNRLYWYRQTLGQGPEFLTYFQNEAQLEKSRLLSDRFSAERPKGSFSTLEIQRTEQGDSAMYLCASSLGYRDKTYEQYFGPGTRLTVT.

CDR3 sequence (DNA): TGTGCCAGCAGCCAAGCCTTAGGACGGGGAGCCTACAATGAGCAGTTCTTC. Amino acid sequence: CASSQALGRGAYNEQFF. The chain is built from TRBV4-2 and TRBJ2-1; D is perhaps TRBD2 (5 bases). The ends were cut back, 1 base at V and 2 bases at J, with 15 bases in the middle. This CDR3 spans 17 amino acids. The V gene's germline CDR1 is LGHNA and CDR2 YNFKEQ.

This clonotype was seen only a few times. A much larger clone lies a single base off, so this may be a read error. The rearrangement links TRBV14 to TRBJ2-7; 7 bases map to TRBD1. This CDR3 is built from 14 residues. J lost 6 bases, V lost 4 bases, and 9 bases had no gene match. Germline loops: CDR1 SGHDN, CDR2 FVKESK. For the CDR3, the DNA is TGTGCCAGCAGCCTGGTACAGGGGTTCAGCGAGCAGTACTTC. It is translated as CASSLVQGFSEQYF.

This clonotype was recorded a few times. The chain joins TRBV20-1 to TRBJ2-1, with 11 bases that match TRBD2. The CDR3 spans 17 residues. J was trimmed by 4 bases and V by 3 bases; bases with no gene match: 11. Germline loops: CDR1 DFQATT, CDR2 SNEGSKA (reference sequence). CDR3 loop: CSARSLAGGQRYNEQFF. For the CDR3, the DNA is TGCAGTGCTAGGTCTCTAGCGGGAGGCCAAAGATACAATGAGCAGTTCTTC.

This chain uses TRBV5-1 with TRBJ2-1; D may match TRBD1 or TRBD2 (5 bases each). Germline-derived CDR1 and CDR2 are SGHRS and YFSETQ. Trimming took 4 bases from V and 5 from J, leaving 13 bases between them. The CDR3 has 14 amino acids. For the CDR3, the DNA is TGCGCCAGCAGCGGGCTCGGGACCAACAATGAGCAGTTCTTC. Protein product: CASSGLGTNNEQFF. The full variable domain, in which reference TRBV5-1 and TRBJ2-1 provide the parts outside the CDR3, is KAGVTQTPRYLIKTRGQQVTLSCSPISGHRSVSWYQQTPGQGLQFLFEYFSETQRNKGNFPGRFSGRQFSNSRSEMNVSTLELGDSALYLCASSGLGTNNEQFFGPGTRLTVL.

This clonotype was observed a handful of times. The V gene is TRBV7-2, the J gene TRBJ2-3; 7 nucleotides line up with TRBD2. The CDR3 extends over 16 amino acids. Per germline, CDR1 SGHTA and CDR2 FQGNSA. The trim removed 0 bases at V and 3 bases at J, leaving 6 bases unmatched. The CDR3 bases are TGTGCCAGCAGCTTAGCCAGCGGGGCCGGGACAGATACGCAGTATTTT. This gives the protein CASSLASGAGTDTQYF.

The CDR3 DNA is TGTGCCAGCAGCTCTTCGGGACACCGGGCCAACGTCCTGACTTTC. This gives the protein CASSSSGHRANVLTF. This chain joins TRBV7-2 and TRBJ2-6; tentative D call: TRBD1 (6 bases). The CDR3 loop spans 15 amino acids. CDR1 SGHTA and CDR2 FQGNSA come from the germline V gene. Trimming took 4 bases from V and 5 from J, leaving 12 bases between them.

The V and J genes are TRBV24-1 and TRBJ2-1; 7 bases are shared with TRBD1. Germline lookup yields CDR1 KGHDR and CDR2 SFDVKD. The CDR3 runs 16 residues. With V trimmed by 4 bases and J by 0 bases, 5 bases remained unmatched. The CDR3 region has the DNA TGTGCCACCAGTGACCAGACAGGGAGCTCCTACAATGAGCAGTTCTTC. It encodes CATSDQTGSSYNEQFF.

The chain recombines TRBV2 with TRBJ1-1, with TRBD1 identical over 9 bases. The length of the CDR3 is 17 residues. V was clipped by 2 bases and J by 0 bases; unmatched bases: 7. The germline CDR1 and CDR2 sequences are SNHLY and FYNNEI. The CDR3 DNA is TGTGCCAGCAGTGAATTTTCGGGACAGGGCATGAACACTGAAGCTTTCTTT. Residues: CASSEFSGQGMNTEAFF.

This clonotype was recorded at least ten times. The genes are TRBV9 and TRBJ2-2; 8 positions agree with TRBD1. Germline V lookup: CDR1 SGDLS, CDR2 YYNGEE. The trim removed 3 bases at V and 2 bases at J, leaving 6 bases unmatched. This CDR3 has 16 residues. The CDR3 loop reads CASSASTGGNTGELFF. Here the CDR3 DNA reads TGTGCCAGCAGCGCTTCCACAGGGGGTAACACCGGGGAGCTGTTTTTT.

The sample holds a few counts of this clonotype. This chain links TRBV28 with TRBJ2-3; TRBD2 agrees at 10 bases. V lost 2 bases to trimming and J lost 2 bases; unmatched junction nucleotides: 7. This CDR3 comprises 17 residues. Germline CDR1 and CDR2: MDHEN and SYDVKM. The CDR3 bases are TGTGCCAGCAGTTTAGGTCTAGCGGGAGTGAACACAGATACGCAGTATTTT. It codes for CASSLGLAGVNTDTQYF.

V and J are TRBV20-1 and TRBJ1-2; D call uncertain. V was cut by 3 bases and J by 1 base, with 12 bases left in between. CDR1 DFQATT and CDR2 SNEGSKA come from the germline V gene (reference sequence). CDR3 size: 14 residues. The CDR3 DNA reads TGCAGTGCTAGGACCCAGGAAAATAACTATGGCTACACCTTC. This translates into CSARTQENNYGYTF.

The chain employs TRBV7-9 and TRBJ1-1; D may be TRBD1 (6 bases). The CDR3 spans 15 residues. V dropped 5 bases and J dropped 5 bases, with 18 bases sitting between them. The germline V gene encodes CDR1 SEHNR and CDR2 FQNEAQ (reference sequence). CDR3 protein: CASSPDGTKGTEAFF. CDR3 sequence (DNA): TGTGCCAGCAGCCCCGACGGGACAAAGGGGACTGAAGCTTTCTTT.

The table lists this clonotype with many counts. The V and J genes are TRBV6-2 or TRBV6-3 and TRBJ2-7; D not certain. CDR1 MNHEY and CDR2 SVGEGT come from the germline V gene. The CDR3 is made up of 16 amino acids. The germline V and J ends were trimmed by 6 bases and 3 bases, with 21 bases remaining between them. This CDR3 reads CASSFRPPRMDYEQYF. The CDR3 region has the DNA TGTGCCAGCAGCTTTCGACCCCCCAGGATGGACTACGAGCAGTACTTC.

Comment on this clonotype: Compared with germline, one end of the junction differs, possibly owing to a read error. This rearrangement joins TRBV29-1 to TRBJ2-5; 11 bases align to TRBD1. The last part of the DNA fits TRBJ2-7 better; the J call may be wrong. This CDR3 has 14 amino acids. Germline CDR1 SQVTM, CDR2 ANQGSEA. This CDR3 is CGVERGTGGYEQYF. CDR3 in DNA: TGCGGCGTTGAACGCGGGACAGGGGGCTACGAGCAGTACTTC.

The chain has TRBV7-2 and TRBJ1-6, with TRBD1 as a possible D gene (5 bases). This CDR3 comprises 18 residues. The V end lost 1 base, the J end lost 0 bases, and 13 bases lay between the germline ends. CDR1 and CDR2 from the germline V gene are SGHTA and FQGNSA. The DNA for the CDR3 is TGTGCCAGCAGCTTAGTTGGGGGGGGTCCCTCCTATAATTCACCCCTCCACTTT. This codes for CASSLVGGGPSYNSPLHF.

This clonotype was picked up a small number of times. The V call is TRBV7-2, the J call TRBJ2-3, with 7 bases aligning to TRBD2. The V gene's germline CDR1 is SGHTA and CDR2 FQGNSA. Germline trimming cut 5 bases from V and 1 base from J; bases unmatched to any gene: 9. The CDR3 has 16 amino acids. CDR3 nucleotide sequence: TGTGCCAGCAGCCCCCGACGCGCGGGAGGCACAGATACGCAGTATTTT. This gives the protein CASSPRRAGGTDTQYF.

The J gene is TRBJ2-1, the V gene TRBV20-1, with 14 bases aligning to TRBD2. CDR3 length equals 17 residues. Germline V lookup: CDR1 DFQATT, CDR2 SNEGSKA (reference sequence). V trimming: 4 bases; J trimming: 5 bases; junction bases outside the gene matches: 10. CDR3 protein: CSATGLAGAIVDNEQFF. DNA for the CDR3: TGCAGTGCTACGGGACTAGCGGGAGCCATCGTGGACAATGAGCAGTTCTTC.

The gene calls are TRBV30 and TRBJ1-1; no clear D. There are 13 residues in the CDR3. CDR1 and CDR2 from the germline V gene are GTSNPN and SVGIG (reference sequence). V was pared by 4 bases and J by 5 bases, with 14 bases between. The CDR3 DNA sequence: TGTGCCTGGACCCGGTCCAGATGGACTGAAGCTTTCTTT. This codes for CAWTRSRWTEAFF.

The chain employs TRBV11-1 and TRBJ2-1; D not resolved. Germline assignment: CDR1 SGHAT and CDR2 FQDESV (reference sequence). Trimming removed 0 bases from V and 8 bases from J, with 8 bases in between. This CDR3 region has 13 residues. CDR3 nucleotides: TGTGCCAGCAGCTTAGCTTTCCCGGATGAGCAGTTCTTC. Translated: CASSLAFPDEQFF. Looking up the rest from reference TRBV11-1 and TRBJ2-1 gives the full variable domain: EAEVAQSPRYKITEKSQAVAFWCDPISGHATLYWYRQILGQGPELLVQFQDESVVDDSQLPKDRFSAERLKGVDSTLKIQPAELGDSAMYLCASSLAFPDEQFFGPGTRLTVL.

The genes are TRBV28 and TRBJ1-1; 7 bases align to TRBD1. The V gene's germline CDR1 is MDHEN and CDR2 SYDVKM. CDR3 length equals 15 residues. Losses at the gene ends were 4 bases for V and 5 bases for J; bases not matched to a gene: 10. CDR3 loop: CASSSSRGLYTEAFF. In DNA form, the CDR3 reads TGTGCCAGCAGTTCTTCAAGGGGGCTGTATACTGAAGCTTTCTTT.